A single sample is the source of the 5 T cell receptor beta chains below, sequenced in a study of sequential checkpoint blockade in melanoma. Profiled with immunoSEQ multiplex PCR; TCRdb holds only in-frame clones, not every one. Altogether 25,000 to 35,000 clones are present, less than 90% being singletons, with the ten largest covering 22%. The treatment here: randomized to nivolumab then ipilimumab (arm A) or the reverse (arm B). Source: CD8+ T cells sorted from blood (inferred from file names), taken from a patient given nivolumab and ipilimumab in sequence. The receptors come from a human donor with melanoma.

The chain has TRBV4-1 and TRBJ1-1, with D uncertain. There are 16 residues in the CDR3. The V gene's germline CDR1 is MGHRA and CDR2 YSYEKL. Between the trimmed V and J ends, which lost 1 base and 8 bases, there was a span of 20 bases. Here the CDR3 reads CASSQVMVRFAGEAFF. As DNA, the CDR3 is TGCGCCAGCAGCCAAGTTATGGTCAGGTTCGCGGGGGAAGCTTTCTTT.

The chain employs TRBV5-6 and TRBJ1-4; D remains unclear. Germline V lookup: CDR1 SGHDT, CDR2 YYEEEE. The V end was cut by 2 bases, the J end by 2 bases, with 7 bases between. The CDR3 consists of 14 residues. CDR3 sequence (DNA): TGTGCCAGCAGCTTTAGGAGGACTAATGAAAAACTGTTTTTT. This gives the protein CASSFRRTNEKLFF.

V usage is TRBV6-5 and J usage is TRBJ1-2, with 8 bases matching TRBD1. The CDR3 covers 11 residues. The germline CDR1 and CDR2 sequences are MNHEY and SVGAGI. V lost 6 bases and J lost 7; bases outside the gene matches: 1. Here the CDR3 reads CASRTGVGYTF. The DNA for the CDR3 is TGTGCCAGCAGGACAGGGGTTGGCTACACCTTC.

The DNA of the CDR3 is TGTGCCACCAGCAGGGGACTTGGAGTGGTAGAGCAGTTCTTC. Translated, it gives CATSRGLGVVEQFF. V is TRBV15 and J is TRBJ2-1; D may be TRBD2 (6 bases). CDR3 length: 14 amino acids. Germline V gene sequence: CDR1 LNHNV, CDR2 YYDKDF (reference sequence). Trimming took off 3 bases at V and 10 bases at J, with 16 bases between the two ends.

This sequence joins TRBV6-5 and TRBJ2-7, with 10 bases matching TRBD1. The trim removed 6 bases at V and 4 bases at J, leaving 6 bases unmatched. The CDR3 is made up of 14 amino acids. Germline V gives CDR1 MNHEY, CDR2 SVGAGI. The CDR3 sequence: CASSGDRGAYEQYF. CDR3 bases: TGTGCCAGCAGCGGGGACAGGGGAGCTTACGAGCAGTACTTC.